Given below is one TCR beta chain in context. Here immunoSEQ multiplex PCR was the method, and the copy in TCRdb shows in-frame clones only, minus some. The sample yields under 45,000 clones, nearly 80% seen once. This entry belongs to a study of blood T cell repertoires in COVID-19. Germline lookup yields CDR1 MGHRA and CDR2 YSYEKL. This CDR3 is 15 amino acids long. After removal of 5 bases from V and 4 bases from J, the junction contained 7 bases not matched to a gene. This clonotype was sampled from an elderly man with acute or convalescent COVID-19. The V and J genes are TRBV4-1 and TRBJ1-2, with TRBD1 identical over 10 bases. The sample was peripheral blood. In DNA, the CDR3 is TGCGCCAGCAGCACCCGACAGGGGGCTATCTATGGCTACACCTTC. Its protein is CASSTRQGAIYGYTF.